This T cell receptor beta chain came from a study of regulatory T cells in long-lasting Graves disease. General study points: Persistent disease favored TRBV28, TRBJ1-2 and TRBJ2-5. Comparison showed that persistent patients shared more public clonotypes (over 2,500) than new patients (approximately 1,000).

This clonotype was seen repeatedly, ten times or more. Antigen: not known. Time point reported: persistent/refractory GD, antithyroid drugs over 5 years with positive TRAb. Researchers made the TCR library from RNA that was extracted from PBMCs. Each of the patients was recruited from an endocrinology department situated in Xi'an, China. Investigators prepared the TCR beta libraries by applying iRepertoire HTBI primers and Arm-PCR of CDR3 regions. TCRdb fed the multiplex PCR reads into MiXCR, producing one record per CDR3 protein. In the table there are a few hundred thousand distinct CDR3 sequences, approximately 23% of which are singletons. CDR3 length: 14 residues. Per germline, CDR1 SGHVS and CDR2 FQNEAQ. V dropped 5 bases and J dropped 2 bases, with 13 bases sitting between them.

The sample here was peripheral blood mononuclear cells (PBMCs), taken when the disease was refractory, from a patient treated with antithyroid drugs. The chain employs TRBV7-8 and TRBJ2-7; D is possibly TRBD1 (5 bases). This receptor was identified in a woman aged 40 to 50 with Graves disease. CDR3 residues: CASSLIDRPYEQYF. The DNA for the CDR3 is TGTGCCAGCAGCCTTATAGACAGACCCTACGAGCAGTACTTC.